The 10 T cell receptor beta chains presented below share a single source sample, sequenced in a study of blood T cell repertoires in COVID-19. Produced via immunoSEQ multiplex PCR; TCRdb's table is partial and in-frame only. The sample carries about 130,000 clones, approximately 83% recorded once. Source material: peripheral blood. The receptors derive from a woman in her fifties or sixties with acute or convalescent COVID-19.

This clone was seen more than once but under ten times. The chain couples TRBV9 to TRBJ1-6; tentative D call: TRBD1 (5 bases). Germline assignment: CDR1 SGDLS and CDR2 YYNGEE. The ends were cut back, 1 base at V and 8 bases at J, with 7 bases in the middle. This CDR3 is 13 amino acids long. The DNA for the CDR3 is TGTGCCAGCAGCGTAAAAGGGGATTCACCCCTCCACTTT. It encodes CASSVKGDSPLHF.

V and J are TRBV27 and TRBJ2-7; 7 positions agree with TRBD1. Trimming took 4 bases from V and 5 from J; bases not matched to a gene: 17. Germline V gene data show CDR1 as MNHEY and CDR2 as SMNVEV (reference sequence). The CDR3 loop spans 17 amino acids. CDR3 residues: CASSSFRLSGTADEQYF. The CDR3 DNA follows: TGTGCCAGCAGTTCATTTAGACTATCCGGGACAGCGGACGAGCAGTACTTC.

This clone came up once. The V call is TRBV2, the J call TRBJ2-3, with TRBD2 matching over 11 bases. V was pared by 3 bases and J by 2 bases, with 1 base of the junction left unmatched. The CDR3 extends over 15 amino acids. Germline lookup yields CDR1 SNHLY and CDR2 FYNNEI. The CDR3 loop is CASSDSGGVTDTQYF. The CDR3 DNA sequence: TGTGCCAGCAGTGATAGCGGGGGGGTCACAGATACGCAGTATTTT.

The gene calls are TRBV6-2 or TRBV6-3 and TRBJ2-3; D gene unclear. Trimming pared 0 bases from V and 8 bases from J, leaving 15 bases between. The V gene's germline CDR1 is MNHEY and CDR2 SVGEGT. The CDR3 sequence is 15 residues long. Here the CDR3 DNA reads TGTGCCAGCAGTTACTCTGGGCCCCGTTCCCGTACGCAGTATTTT. It codes for CASSYSGPRSRTQYF.

V and J are TRBV19 and TRBJ1-2, with 8 bases identical to TRBD1. Germline loops: CDR1 LNHDA, CDR2 SQIVND (reference sequence). The CDR3 runs 13 residues. V lost 5 bases, J lost 7 bases, and 6 bases stayed unmatched. The CDR3 loop is CASSYQGAPGYTF. CDR3 in DNA: TGTGCCAGTAGTTATCAGGGGGCTCCTGGCTACACCTTC. Using reference TRBV19 and TRBJ1-2 for the parts outside the CDR3, the full variable domain is DGGITQSPKYLFRKEGQNVTLSCEQNLNHDAMYWYRQDPGQGLRLIYYSQIVNDFQKGDIAEGYSVSREKKESFPLTVTSAQKNPTAFYLCASSYQGAPGYTFGSGTRLTVV.

In its sample, this clone was seen a few times. This chain joins TRBV5-1 and TRBJ2-2, with 8 nucleotides matching TRBD1. The CDR3 length is 20 residues. With V trimmed by 0 bases and J by 1 base, 14 bases remained unmatched. The germline V gene has CDR1 SGHRS and CDR2 YFSETQ. Here the CDR3 DNA reads TGCGCCAGCAGCTTGGCGCTTGCGGGTCCCGGGACAGGGAACACCGGGGAGCTGTTTTTT. The encoded protein is CASSLALAGPGTGNTGELFF.

This clone has just one count. The chain is built from TRBV15 and TRBJ2-2; the D gene is possibly TRBD1 (6 bases). V was clipped by 1 base and J by 0 bases, with 9 bases between them. The CDR3 sequence is 16 residues long. In germline, CDR1 is LNHNV, CDR2 YYDKDF (reference sequence). CDR3 nucleotides: TGTGCCACCAGCAGAGGACAGGTAGCGAACACCGGGGAGCTGTTTTTT. Residues: CATSRGQVANTGELFF.

The chain employs TRBV7-9 and TRBJ1-1, with D possibly TRBD1 on 5 matching bases. The CDR3 spans 14 residues. In germline, CDR1 is SEHNR, CDR2 FQNEAQ (reference sequence). V was pared by 1 base and J by 6 bases, with 12 bases between. This CDR3 is CASSLDGAVAEAFF. The CDR3 bases are TGTGCCAGCAGCTTAGATGGGGCGGTGGCTGAAGCTTTCTTT.

The CDR3 coding sequence is TGCGCCAGCAGCCCTCGGACACCCAGCACAGATACGCAGTATTTT. Translating it yields CASSPRTPSTDTQYF. The V call is TRBV5-1, the J call TRBJ2-3; possible D gene TRBD1, 5 bases. The germline V gene encodes CDR1 SGHRS and CDR2 YFSETQ. V shed 4 bases and J shed 0 bases, with 12 bases lying between them. The CDR3 totals 15 residues.

This clone was found a few times. The genes are TRBV19 and TRBJ2-2; tentative D call: TRBD1 (5 bases). The CDR3 contains 12 residues. Germline CDR1 is LNHDA and CDR2 is SQIVND (reference sequence). The V end lost 3 bases, the J end lost 7 bases, and 6 bases lay between the germline ends. Here the CDR3 reads CASSMGHGELFF. DNA of the CDR3: TGTGCCAGTAGTATGGGGCACGGGGAGCTGTTTTTT.